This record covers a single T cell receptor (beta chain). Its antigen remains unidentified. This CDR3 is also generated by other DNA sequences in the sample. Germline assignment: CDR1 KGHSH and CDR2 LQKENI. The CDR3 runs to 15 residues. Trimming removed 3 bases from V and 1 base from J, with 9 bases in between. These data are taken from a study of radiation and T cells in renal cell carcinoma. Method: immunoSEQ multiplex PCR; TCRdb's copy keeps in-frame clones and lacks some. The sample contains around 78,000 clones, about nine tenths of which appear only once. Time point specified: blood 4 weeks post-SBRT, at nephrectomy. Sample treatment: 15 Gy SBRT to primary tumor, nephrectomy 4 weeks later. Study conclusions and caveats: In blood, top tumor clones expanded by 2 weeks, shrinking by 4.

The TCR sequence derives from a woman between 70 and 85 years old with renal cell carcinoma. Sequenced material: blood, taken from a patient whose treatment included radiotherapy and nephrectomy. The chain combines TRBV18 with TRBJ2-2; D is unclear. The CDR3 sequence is CASSPSLGNTGELFF. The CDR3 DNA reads TGTGCCAGCTCACCCTCGTTGGGGAACACCGGGGAGCTGTTTTTT.